This TCR beta chain was captured by sequencing in a study of blood T cells in healthy people across ages (dated by TCRdb to 2014 to 2015). Turning to the overall study: In model experiments, template switching captured roughly one uniquely barcoded TCR beta cDNA molecule for every two T cells. Using deep sequencing normalized with unique cDNA molecular identifiers, the study measured how TCR beta repertoire diversity changes with age. The donors were divided into four age groups: young (average around 16 years), middle-aged (roughly 40), aged (62) and long-lived (about 80). Donors of different ages were randomly distributed across sequencing lanes to avoid experimental bias. The study analyzed two additional independent replicas of 1 million unique cDNA reads from the same blood draw for two donors, one aged 18 to 29 and one aged 80 or older. General findings and caveats noted by the study authors: Because profiling used bulk unsorted PBMCs, naive and antigen-experienced compartments could not be compared conclusively. Observed TCR beta diversity correlated strongly with the percentage of naive T cells measured by flow cytometry. Because donor CMV infection status was unknown, age-related changes in expanded clonotypes were potentially confounded. As age increased, observed TCR beta diversity per million T cells dropped in a roughly linear way, and a significant reduction was already evident by age around 41. Compared with the aged group, the long-lived group had more naive CD4+ T cells, fewer expanded clones and increased TCR diversity, suggesting age selection. Estimates of total diversity based on one million sequenced T cells were regarded as lower bounds and as underestimates.

This clonotype was picked up a small number of times. The specificity of this receptor is unknown. No quality values exist for individual bases; no much larger clone is one base distant. Systemically healthy Caucasian individuals from Russia, over 30 in total and aged roughly 6 to 90 years, were included as donors. Each donor gave 8 to 10 milliliters of peripheral blood, collected into EDTA-treated Vacutainer tubes. Ficoll-Paque density-gradient centrifugation was used to isolate PBMCs, with at least 7 million per sample. Trizol reagent was used to extract total RNA from PBMCs, with at least 6 micrograms per sample. The percentages of naive CD45RAhigh/CD27high T cells were determined by flow cytometry on a PBMC aliquot from every donor. V was cut back by 4 bases and J by 7 bases, leaving a gap of 17 bases between them. The CDR1 and CDR2 encoded by the germline V gene (reference sequence) are MNHEY and SMNVEV. The CDR3 covers 15 residues, taking in both the cysteine and the phenylalanine. Left in the record is the CDR3 DNA by itself, 45 bases read in frame from the first base.

Library creation used 5' RACE. Sequencing used an Illumina HiSeq 2500. The second PCR ran for roughly 7 to 11 cycles and used a J-beta primer mix along with a sample-barcoded 5' primer. A template-switch 5' adaptor carrying 12 random nucleotides introduced a unique molecular identifier onto each TCR beta cDNA molecule. Each sample yielded at least 2.5 million CDR3-containing paired-end reads. First-strand cDNA was synthesized from all RNA with the Mint cDNA synthesis kit, primed by a TRBC-specific oligonucleotide. All cDNA was treated with uracil-DNA glycosylase and then went through a first 18-cycle PCR with the universal primers M1SS and BC2_uni_R. As for the original processing: Normalization of each sample was performed by random selection of 1 million high-quality reads, each carrying a distinct molecular identifier. Reads with shared molecular identifiers were discarded instead of being binned into consensus sequences. MiTCR, with a Q25 quality threshold and the strictest error-elimination algorithm, was used for CDR3 identification, clonotype clustering and error correction. A nonparametric unseen species model with Euler transformation was used to estimate lower-bound total TCR beta diversity. TCRdb reworked the public reads: Q25 trimming with fastp, MiXCR clone assembly, productive beta chains retained. CDR3 protein duplicates are merged, each entry listing the most common genes and DNA. What appears here as the V and J calls and clone size reflects TCRdb's work, not the paper's. The sample contains about 1.7 million distinct CDR3 sequences, about 30% of them found a single time. The ten largest clonotypes hold about 7.7% of the sample.

The sequence was obtained from a woman under 40 in good health. This chain joins TRBV27 to TRBJ2-1; perhaps TRBD2 is the D gene, with 5 bases matching. Sequencing was carried out using blood. The sequenced DNA is TGTGCCAGCAGTTGGGTTTATGAGGGCCTGAATGAGCAGTTCTTC. Its amino acids are CASSWVYEGLNEQFF.